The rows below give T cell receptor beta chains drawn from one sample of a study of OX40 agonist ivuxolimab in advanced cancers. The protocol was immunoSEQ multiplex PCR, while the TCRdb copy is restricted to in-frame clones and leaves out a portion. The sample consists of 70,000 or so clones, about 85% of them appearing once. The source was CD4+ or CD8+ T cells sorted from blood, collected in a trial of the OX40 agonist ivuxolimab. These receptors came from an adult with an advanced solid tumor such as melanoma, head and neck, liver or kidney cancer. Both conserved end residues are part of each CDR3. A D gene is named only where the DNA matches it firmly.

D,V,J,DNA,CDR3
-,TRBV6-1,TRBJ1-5,TGTGCCAGTACTGGCAATCAGCCCCAGCATTTT,CASTGNQPQHF
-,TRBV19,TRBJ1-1,TGTGCCAGTAGTAAGGGGGTTATGAACACTGAAGCTTTCTTT,CASSKGVMNTEAFF
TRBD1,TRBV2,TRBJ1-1,TGTGCCAGCAGTCGTGGGACAGGCCGTGAAGCTTTCTTT,CASSRGTGREAFF
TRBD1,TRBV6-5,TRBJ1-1,TGTGCCAGCAGTTACTTTACAGGGGGGGGTAACACTGAAGCTTTCTTT,CASSYFTGGGNTEAFF
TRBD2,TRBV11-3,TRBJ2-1,TGTGCCAGCAGCTTGGGACTAGCGGAGGGGCACAATGAGCAGTTCTTC,CASSLGLAEGHNEQFF
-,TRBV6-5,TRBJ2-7,TGTGCCAGCACCCGACTGGGGTCGGTCGAGCAGTACTTC,CASTRLGSVEQYF
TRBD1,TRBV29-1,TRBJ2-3,TGCAGCGTTGAGACAGGGACAGATACGCAGTATTTT,CSVETGTDTQYF
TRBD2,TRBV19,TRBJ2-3,TGTGCCAGTAGTAGCCCGGGACTAGCGGGGGCGCGGGAGACGCAGTATTTT,CASSSPGLAGARETQYF
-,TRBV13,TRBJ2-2,TGTGCCAGCAGCTTAGGCCCTAGCGTTACCGGGGAGCTGTTTTTT,CASSLGPSVTGELFF
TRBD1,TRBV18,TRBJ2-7,TGTGCCAGCTCACTGGACAGGACCCGCTCCTACGAGCAGTACTTC,CASSLDRTRSYEQYF
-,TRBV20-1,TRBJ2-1,TGCAGGCCAGGAAGGTTTGGGGCACAGTTCTTC,CRPGRFGAQFF
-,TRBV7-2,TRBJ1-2,TGTGCCAGCAGCTTAGCATGGCCGGCCGGTGGCTACACCTTC,CASSLAWPAGGYTF
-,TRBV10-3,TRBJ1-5,TGTGCCATCAGTCCCGAATACAATCAGCCCCAGCATTTT,CAISPEYNQPQHF
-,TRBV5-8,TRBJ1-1,TGTGCCAGCAGCTTTCCCGGGACATTGAACACTGAAGCTTTCTTT,CASSFPGTLNTEAFF
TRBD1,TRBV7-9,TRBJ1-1,TGTGCCAGCAGCTTAAACCCTGGGACAGGGGGCACTGAAGCTTTCTTT,CASSLNPGTGGTEAFF
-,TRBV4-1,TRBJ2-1,TGCGCCAGCAGCCAAGGTACAAGACTAGTTAGCTTCAATGAGCAGTTCTTC,CASSQGTRLVSFNEQFF